This section outlines one T cell receptor (beta chain) sequence together with its context. The antigen remains undetermined. The sample belongs to a study of CD8 T cells in ankylosing spondylitis. Study-wide results and caveats: Disease-linked clones were CD8+ and relatively rare in peripheral blood.

Trimming took 3 bases from V and 0 from J; bases not matched to a gene: 8. Per germline, CDR1 DFQATT and CDR2 SNEGSKA (reference sequence). This CDR3 spans 15 amino acids. MiXCR was run by TCRdb on the 5' RACE reads, yielding one entry per CDR3 protein. Among 150,000 to 200,000 distinct CDR3 sequences, 13% were seen once, and the ten largest hold approximately 15%. This chain connects TRBV20-1 to TRBJ2-7, with 7 bases identical to TRBD1. This receptor was identified in a male donor with ankylosing spondylitis or in good health (not recorded which). The sample taken for sequencing was blood, either unsorted or a sorted T cell fraction (not recorded which). In nucleotides, the CDR3 is TGCAGTGCTAGGGTTGCTCCAGGGGGCTCCTACGAGCAGTACTTC. Translated, it gives CSARVAPGGSYEQYF.